These 7 T cell receptor beta chains share one sample of origin, sequenced in a study of shared clonotypes between healthy human individuals. Sequencing used immunoSEQ multiplex PCR; TCRdb keeps in-frame clones, though not all of them. Here the sample spans a few hundred thousand clones, approximately 97% being singletons. Material: naive CD4+ T cells sorted from blood. Stated subset: CD45RA+ positively selected. These receptor sequences come from a woman aged 25-40 years in good health.

This chain joins TRBV5-1 and TRBJ1-2, with D perhaps TRBD1 (5 bases). Germline V gene sequence: CDR1 SGHRS, CDR2 YFSETQ. V gave up 4 bases and J gave up 3 bases, with 10 bases separating them. The CDR3 totals 13 residues. CDR3 protein: CASSTGTDYGYTF. CDR3 nucleotide sequence: TGCGCCAGCAGCACCGGGACGGACTATGGCTACACCTTC.

The chain joins TRBV30 to TRBJ2-1; 9 bases agree with TRBD1. CDR3 length: 14 amino acids. V gave up 8 bases and J gave up 3 bases; unmatched junction bases: 8. Per the germline V gene, CDR1 is GTSNPN and CDR2 is SVGIG (reference sequence). The CDR3 nucleotides read TGTGCCGGCACGACAGGGGGTAACTACAATGAGCAGTTCTTC. As protein: CAGTTGGNYNEQFF. Full variable domain (outside the CDR3, taken from reference TRBV30 and TRBJ2-1): SQTIHQWPATLVQPVGSPLSLECTVEGTSNPNLYWYRQAAGRGLQLLFYSVGIGQISSEVPQNLSASRPQDRQFILSSKKLLLSDSGFYLCAGTTGGNYNEQFFGPGTRLTVL.

The chain couples TRBV28 to TRBJ1-5; D unclear. This CDR3 comprises 14 residues. The V end lost 7 bases, the J end lost 1 base, and 11 bases lay between the germline ends. Germline V CDR1 and CDR2: MDHEN, SYDVKM. Here the CDR3 DNA reads TGTGCCAGCACCAGCGGGTTAAGCAATCAGCCCCAGCATTTT. This encodes CASTSGLSNQPQHF.

CDR3 bases: TGTGCCAGCATTCGCTTGGGCATCCGCCCTCCTGAAGCTTTCTTT. Protein sequence: CASIRLGIRPPEAFF. The chain joins TRBV27 to TRBJ1-1; D ambiguous. This CDR3 spans 15 amino acids. Deletions cut 7 bases from V and 6 bases from J, with 21 bases between. CDR1 and CDR2 (germline): MNHEY, SMNVEV (reference sequence).

J is TRBJ2-1 and V is TRBV6-5; D gene uncertain. Trimming stripped 2 bases from V and 10 bases from J, with 9 bases between. The CDR3 totals 12 residues. CDR1 is MNHEY and CDR2 is SVGAGI in the germline V gene. The chain's CDR3 is CASSYDGWEQFF. CDR3 DNA sequence: TGTGCCAGCAGTTACGACGGGTGGGAGCAGTTCTTC.

The chain uses TRBV28 and TRBJ1-5; unclear D gene. Deletions cut 5 bases from V and 1 base from J, with 15 bases between. Looked up from germline, CDR1 is MDHEN and CDR2 is SYDVKM. This CDR3 region has 16 residues. The CDR3 DNA reads as TGTGCCAGCAGTCCCTCCCTCCGGTGGAGCAATCAGCCCCAGCATTTT. It yields the protein CASSPSLRWSNQPQHF. Full variable domain (missing parts from reference TRBV28 and TRBJ1-5): DVKVTQSSRYLVKRTGEKVFLECVQDMDHENMFWYRQDPGLGLRLIYFSYDVKMKEKGDIPEGYSVSREKKERFSLILESASTNQTSMYLCASSPSLRWSNQPQHFGDGTRLSIL.

This chain uses TRBV5-1 with TRBJ2-7; 9 nucleotides line up with TRBD2. The length of the CDR3 is 13 residues. Germline V lookup: CDR1 SGHRS, CDR2 YFSETQ. Unmatched junction bases numbered 2, after V lost 5 bases and J lost 2 bases. The CDR3 sequence: CASRSSGAYEQYF. In nucleotides, the CDR3 is TGCGCCAGCAGGTCTAGCGGGGCCTACGAGCAGTACTTC.